This is a list of T cell receptor beta chains from one sample in a study of blood T cell repertoires in COVID-19. Sequencing used immunoSEQ multiplex PCR; TCRdb keeps in-frame clones, though not all of them. Of about 150,000 clones in the sample, roughly 84% are singletons; the top ten hold 0.63%. The sequenced sample was peripheral blood. These receptors all stem from a man in his 60s with COVID-19, enrolled during active disease. Both conserved end residues are part of each CDR3. A D gene is named only where the DNA matches it firmly. The size entry is marked missing in some rows and otherwise reads once, few, many or a size class.

TGTGCCAGCAGAGACAGGACGAAGAACACTGAAGCTTTCTTT CASRDRTKNTEAFF TRBJ1-1 NA NA TRBV6-5
TGCGCCAGCAGCCACGTAGCGGGAGTGGAGACCCAGTACTTC CASSHVAGVETQYF TRBJ2-5 TRBD2 NA TRBV5-1
TGTGCCAGCAGTTTAGCAGGGGCCGGTGACTACACCTTC CASSLAGAGDYTF TRBJ1-2 NA once TRBV12-3/TRBV12-4
TGTGCCAGCAGTTACGGGACAGGGGAAAATGGCTACACCTTC CASSYGTGENGYTF TRBJ1-2 TRBD1 NA TRBV6-5
TGTGCCAGTAGACGGCGGAAGGGGATCGAAGGCTACACCTTC CASRRRKGIEGYTF TRBJ1-2 NA few TRBV19
TGTGCCAGTAGTATTCGGGCTGGGGGCAGCCGGAACACTGAAGCTTTCTTT CASSIRAGGSRNTEAFF TRBJ1-1 NA NA TRBV19
TGTGCCAGCAGTGAAAAAGGGGACACCGGGGAGCTGTTTTTT CASSEKGDTGELFF TRBJ2-2 NA few TRBV6-4
TGTGCCAGCAGCCCACCGGGACAGGGGCTCTATGGCTACACCTTC CASSPPGQGLYGYTF TRBJ1-2 TRBD1 NA TRBV7-9
TGTGCCACCAGTGATTCGTCGGACAGGGTAGGGCAGCCCCAGCATTTT CATSDSSDRVGQPQHF TRBJ1-5 TRBD1 NA TRBV24-1
TGTGCCAGCAGCGTCGGACAGGGCAATCAGCCCCAGCATTTT CASSVGQGNQPQHF TRBJ1-5 TRBD1 NA TRBV3-1/TRBV3-2
TGCGCCAGCAGCCAAGACCGGGTACAGGGGCCCGATGGCTACACCTTC CASSQDRVQGPDGYTF TRBJ1-2 TRBD1 few TRBV4-3
TGCGCCAGCAGCCCACAGGGGGGATTCGAAGAGACCCAGTACTTC CASSPQGGFEETQYF TRBJ2-5 TRBD1 NA TRBV5-1
TGCGCCAGCAGCTTATCAACAAGCTCCTATAATTCACCCCTCCACTTT CASSLSTSSYNSPLHF TRBJ1-6 NA few TRBV5-1
TGTGCCAGCAGCTTAGTCCCCCAGGGTCCCGGGGAGCTGTTTTTT CASSLVPQGPGELFF TRBJ2-2 NA NA TRBV11-1
TGTGCCAGCAGTTACCCCTTTGATCTGGAGGGTGGGGACACTGAAGCTTTCTTT CASSYPFDLEGGDTEAFF TRBJ1-1 NA NA TRBV6-2/TRBV6-3
TGCGCCAGCAGCAATACAGATGAAGCTTTCTTT CASSNTDEAFF TRBJ1-1 NA NA TRBV4-1
TGTGCCAGCTCACAGGACAGGGACAGCTACACCTTC CASSQDRDSYTF TRBJ1-2 TRBD1 NA TRBV18
TGTGCCAGTAGTATAGAAACAGGGAATGGCTACACCTTC CASSIETGNGYTF TRBJ1-2 NA NA TRBV19
TGTGCCAGCTCACCACCGAATAGGGCACTAGAGAATTCACCCCTCCACTTT CASSPPNRALENSPLHF TRBJ1-6 NA NA TRBV18
TGTGCCAGCAGCCCCCGGGGCACAGATACGCAGTATTTT CASSPRGTDTQYF TRBJ2-3 NA NA TRBV7-3
TGTGCCAGCTCATCATCTCAGGACAAGGTGGGCTACACCTTC CASSSSQDKVGYTF TRBJ1-2 NA NA TRBV18
TGTGCCAGCAGCCCGACGGGACAGCTTAATGAAAAACTGTTTTTT CASSPTGQLNEKLFF TRBJ1-4 TRBD1 NA TRBV7-9
TGCAGCGTGGGGACTTTGGGGTCACCCCTCCACTTT CSVGTLGSPLHF TRBJ1-6 NA few TRBV29-1
TGCGCCAGCAGCACAACAAAAGACAGTATTGAAGCTTTCTTT CASSTTKDSIEAFF TRBJ1-1 NA NA TRBV5-1
TGTGCCAGCAGCACGAAACAGGGGTCAAGCACAGATACGCAGTATTTT CASSTKQGSSTDTQYF TRBJ2-3 TRBD1 NA TRBV7-2
TGCAGCGTTGAAGATCCCGGGGGTCTCGAGCAGTACTTC CSVEDPGGLEQYF TRBJ2-7 NA NA TRBV29-1
TGTGCCAGCAGCCCGGGACATCCCAATGAAAAACTGTTTTTT CASSPGHPNEKLFF TRBJ1-4 NA NA TRBV7-3
TGTGCCAGCAGCCCATCCGGGACACGTAATGAGCAGTTCTTC CASSPSGTRNEQFF TRBJ2-1 NA NA TRBV9